Listed below are T cell receptor beta chains from one sample, sequenced in a study of blood T cell repertoires in COVID-19. The table came from immunoSEQ multiplex PCR; TCRdb's copy has only in-frame clones and leaves some out. The data hold fewer than 200,000 clones, with 80% observed a single time. Sequencing was carried out using peripheral blood. The receptors derive from a man aged 55 to 69 with acute or convalescent COVID-19. The CDR3 runs from the conserved cysteine through the conserved F or W. A D gene is named only where the DNA matches it firmly. Clone size is shown for a subset of rows, as once, few, many or a class of expanded clone.

J gene | D gene | clone size | CDR3 length | V gene | CDR3 DNA | CDR3 protein
TRBJ1-4 | TRBD1 | - | 14 | TRBV5-1 | TGCGCCAGCAGCGGACAGGGGACTAATGAAAAACTGTTTTTT | CASSGQGTNEKLFF
TRBJ2-3 | - | few | 14 | TRBV7-3 | TGTGCCAGCAGCTTAGACGGGAACACAGATACGCAGTATTTT | CASSLDGNTDTQYF
TRBJ1-3 | - | - | 11 | TRBV30 | TGTGCCTGGACAGTCGGAAACACCATATATTTT | CAWTVGNTIYF
TRBJ1-1 | - | - | 15 | TRBV5-4 | TGTGCCAGCAGCTCCTCGGGGGGGCTATACACTGAAGCTTTCTTT | CASSSSGGLYTEAFF
TRBJ2-5 | TRBD2 | - | 13 | TRBV5-8 | TGTGCCACCACCCAGCGGGATCAAGAGACCCAGTACTTC | CATTQRDQETQYF
TRBJ1-5 | TRBD1 | few | 13 | TRBV30 | TGTGCCTGGACAGGGGGATATAATCAGCCCCAGCATTTT | CAWTGGYNQPQHF
TRBJ2-5 | - | - | 15 | TRBV19 | TGTGCCAGTAGTCCTTTCTCCGGGGATAAGGTGACCCAGTACTTC | CASSPFSGDKVTQYF
TRBJ1-5 | - | - | 12 | TRBV6-5 | TGTGCCAGCAGGGCACGTAATCAGCCCCAGCATTTT | CASRARNQPQHF
TRBJ1-1 | TRBD1 | - | 17 | TRBV7-9 | TGTGCCAGCAGCTTAAGACGGATGACAGGGAAGAACACTGAAGCTTTCTTT | CASSLRRMTGKNTEAFF
TRBJ1-2 | - | - | 15 | TRBV19 | TGTGCCAGTAGTATAGACCCTCGACAGTCGAATGGCTACACCTTC | CASSIDPRQSNGYTF
TRBJ2-1 | TRBD2 | - | 17 | TRBV5-1 | TGCGCCAGCAGCTTGGATATAGCGGGGGCGGGTTACAATGAGCAGTTCTTC | CASSLDIAGAGYNEQFF
TRBJ1-1 | - | - | 13 | TRBV6-5 | TGTGCCAGCCGATGGGGCAGGAACACTGAAGCTTTCTTT | CASRWGRNTEAFF
TRBJ2-1 | TRBD1 | - | 16 | TRBV10-3 | TGTGCCATCAGCGCCTTAACCGGACAGGGGGGCAATGAGCAGTTCTTC | CAISALTGQGGNEQFF
TRBJ2-1 | TRBD2 | - | 13 | TRBV2 | TGTGCCAGCAGCCGGACTAGCGGGAATGAGCAGTTCTTC | CASSRTSGNEQFF
TRBJ1-1 | TRBD1 | - | 15 | TRBV7-9 | TGTGCCAGCAGCCCCCGGACAGGGACGGTGACTGAAGCTTTCTTT | CASSPRTGTVTEAFF
TRBJ1-2 | TRBD1 | - | 18 | TRBV29-1 | TGCAGCGTCGATAACACCGGGACAGCGTACCACCCAAACTATGGCTACACCTTC | CSVDNTGTAYHPNYGYTF
TRBJ2-7 | TRBD1 | - | 15 | TRBV6-6 | TGTGCCAGCAGTTGGCTAGGGGACAGCTCCTACGAGCAGTACTTC | CASSWLGDSSYEQYF
TRBJ1-1 | - | - | 14 | TRBV10-1 | TGCGCCAGCTGGGAGGAATTGAGGGACACTGAAGCTTTCTTT | CASWEELRDTEAFF
TRBJ1-5 | - | once | 14 | TRBV6-5 | TGTGCCAGCAGTTACTTACAGTCCAATCAGCCCCAGCATTTT | CASSYLQSNQPQHF
TRBJ2-7 | TRBD1 | - | 15 | TRBV5-5 | TGTGCCAGCAGCCCCGGGACAGGGGGAAACTACGAGCAGTACTTC | CASSPGTGGNYEQYF
TRBJ1-2 | - | once | 14 | TRBV28 | TGTGCCAGCAGTTTAGGGCCAGCTAACTATGGCTACACCTTC | CASSLGPANYGYTF
TRBJ2-1 | TRBD2 | - | 16 | TRBV4-2 | TGTGCCAGCAGCCAAGGAGCGGGGGGGCCCTACAATGAGCAGTTCTTC | CASSQGAGGPYNEQFF
TRBJ2-5 | TRBD1 | - | 14 | TRBV27 | TGTGCCAGCAGGCGGACAGGGACGCAAGAGACCCAGTACTTC | CASRRTGTQETQYF
TRBJ1-2 | - | - | 12 | TRBV2 | TGTGCCAGCAGTGAGACTCAATATGGCTACACCTTC | CASSETQYGYTF
TRBJ2-3 | - | - | 14 | TRBV7-2 | TGTGCCAGCAGCTTATTAGGGGTTAGAGATACGCAGTATTTT | CASSLLGVRDTQYF
TRBJ2-2 | - | few | 16 | TRBV9 | TGTGCCAGCAGCGTACGAGGTCAGGGGTGGGCCGGGGAGCTGTTTTTT | CASSVRGQGWAGELFF
TRBJ1-2 | - | few | 12 | TRBV6-5 | TGTGCCAGCAGTCAGGGAACTGGCGGCTACACCTTC | CASSQGTGGYTF
TRBJ1-4 | - | - | 12 | TRBV4-2 | TGTGCCAGCAGCCAGGAGAATGAAAAACTGTTTTTT | CASSQENEKLFF